The 21 T cell receptor beta chains listed next were all sequenced from one sample in a study of cytomegalovirus exposure and HLA in healthy donors. The PCR contained 60 Vbeta and 13 Jbeta primers. Clones were sequenced by immunoSEQ multiplex PCR, and TCRdb holds only the in-frame ones, with some missing. The sample records roughly 150,000 clones, roughly 80% being singletons. The specimen sequenced was PBMCs. Receptors were obtained from a male donor in good health and CMV-seronegative.

This rearrangement joins TRBV4-1 to TRBJ2-3; D perhaps matches TRBD2 (5 bases). CDR3 length: 17 amino acids. Trimming cost V 6 bases and J 2 bases, with 21 bases left between them. Germline V gene data show CDR1 as MGHRA and CDR2 as YSYEKL. CDR3: CASSLKGGPDFTDTQYF. CDR3 coding DNA: TGCGCCAGCAGTCTGAAGGGCGGGCCCGACTTCACAGATACGCAGTATTTT.

The chain employs TRBV6-1 and TRBJ1-3, with TRBD1 identical over 7 bases. The CDR3 is 14 residues long. Germline CDR1 MNHNS, CDR2 SASEGT. Trimming at V came to 1 base and at J to 5 bases, leaving 2 bases not matched to a gene. CDR3 amino acids: CASSEGGGRNTIYF. CDR3 nucleotide sequence: TGTGCCAGCAGTGAAGGAGGGGGCCGAAACACCATATATTTT.

This sequence joins TRBV28 and TRBJ1-3; unclear D gene. V shed 1 base and J shed 0 bases, with 4 bases lying between them. Germline V CDR1 and CDR2: MDHEN, SYDVKM. This CDR3 is built from 14 residues. The chain's CDR3 is CASSLYSSGNTIYF. CDR3 DNA: TGTGCCAGCAGTTTATACAGCTCTGGAAACACCATATATTTT. The full variable domain, with the rest looked up from reference TRBV28 and TRBJ1-3, is DVKVTQSSRYLVKRTGEKVFLECVQDMDHENMFWYRQDPGLGLRLIYFSYDVKMKEKGDIPEGYSVSREKKERFSLILESASTNQTSMYLCASSLYSSGNTIYFGEGSWLTVV.

The rearrangement joins TRBV2 to TRBJ2-2; no clear D. The CDR3 spans 13 residues. Trimming took 6 bases from V and 7 from J, leaving 12 bases between them. Germline loops: CDR1 SNHLY, CDR2 FYNNEI. CDR3 amino acids: CASRSLENGELFF. In nucleotides, the CDR3 is TGTGCCAGCAGGTCTCTGGAGAACGGGGAGCTGTTTTTT.

The chain carries TRBV7-2 and TRBJ1-5; weak D call: TRBD1 (5 bases). The germline V gene encodes CDR1 SGHTA and CDR2 FQGNSA. This CDR3 spans 14 amino acids. Between the trimmed V and J ends, which lost 1 base and 4 bases, there was a span of 8 bases. The CDR3 region is CASSLGGRNQPQHF. CDR3 nucleotide sequence: TGTGCCAGCAGCTTAGGGGGCCGGAATCAGCCCCAGCATTTT.

The chain recombines TRBV14 with TRBJ2-1; 9 positions agree with TRBD2. The CDR3 runs 16 residues. Trimming at V came to 3 bases and at J to 6 bases, leaving 9 bases not matched to a gene. Germline CDR1 is SGHDN and CDR2 is FVKESK. Here the CDR3 DNA reads TGTGCCAGCAGCCAGGGGGGACTAGCTTTTGGCAATGAGCAGTTCTTC. Its protein is CASSQGGLAFGNEQFF.

The chain employs TRBV18 and TRBJ2-5, with a possible D match to TRBD2 (7 bases). CDR1 and CDR2 (germline): KGHSH, LQKENI. CDR3 length: 16 residues. The V end lost 3 bases, the J end lost 3 bases, and 17 bases lay between the germline ends. This CDR3 reads CASSPGGALEEETQYF. CDR3 DNA: TGTGCCAGCTCACCTGGGGGGGCCTTGGAAGAAGAGACCCAGTACTTC.

V usage is TRBV19 and J usage is TRBJ1-1; 9 nucleotides align to TRBD1. Per germline, CDR1 LNHDA and CDR2 SQIVND (reference sequence). The trim removed 4 bases at V and 5 bases at J, leaving 8 bases unmatched. The CDR3 consists of 15 residues. This CDR3 is CASSTGTGFGTEAFF. In nucleotides, the CDR3 is TGTGCCAGTAGTACCGGGACAGGGTTTGGAACTGAAGCTTTCTTT.

This clone was recorded a few times. The chain has TRBV30 and TRBJ1-1, with D perhaps TRBD1 (5 bases). The germline V and J ends were trimmed by 1 base and 1 base, with 13 bases remaining between them. Germline V gene sequence: CDR1 GTSNPN, CDR2 SVGIG (reference sequence). The length of the CDR3 is 15 residues. The CDR3 protein is CAWSAWGGSNTEAFF. The DNA for the CDR3 is TGTGCCTGGAGTGCCTGGGGGGGATCGAACACTGAAGCTTTCTTT.

The rearrangement uses TRBV5-1 and TRBJ2-5; the D is unclear. V was trimmed by 0 bases and J by 1 base, leaving 10 bases between them. Germline-derived CDR1 and CDR2 are SGHRS and YFSETQ. The CDR3 has 15 amino acids. CDR3 in DNA: TGCGCCAGCAGCTTGGCGCACAGTCTCCAAGAGACCCAGTACTTC. Encoded protein: CASSLAHSLQETQYF.

The rearrangement links TRBV6-5 to TRBJ1-1; 7 nucleotides match TRBD1. This CDR3 spans 15 amino acids. CDR1 MNHEY and CDR2 SVGAGI come from the germline V gene. After removal of 2 bases from V and 4 bases from J, the junction contained 7 bases not matched to a gene. The CDR3: CASSYPHAGGTEAFF. CDR3 sequence (DNA): TGTGCCAGCAGTTACCCACATGCAGGGGGCACTGAAGCTTTCTTT.

The chain is built from TRBV5-1 and TRBJ1-1; 7 positions match TRBD1. There are 14 residues in the CDR3. V trimming: 5 bases; J trimming: 2 bases; junction bases outside the gene matches: 6. Germline CDR1 reads SGHRS; CDR2 reads YFSETQ. The CDR3 DNA is TGCGCCAGCAGTTCCGGGACAGCTAACACTGAAGCTTTCTTT. Translated: CASSSGTANTEAFF.

This rearrangement joins TRBV10-3 to TRBJ2-7; tentatively, D is TRBD1 (6 bases). Deletions cut 2 bases from V and 5 bases from J, with 16 bases between. Germline V CDR1 and CDR2: ENHRY, SYGVKD. CDR3 size: 15 residues. As DNA, the CDR3 is TGTGCCATCAGTGAGCGGTCAGGGGCGTCCCACGAGCAGTACTTC. Protein product: CAISERSGASHEQYF.

The V and J genes are TRBV9 and TRBJ2-1, with D tentatively TRBD1 (7 bases). Germline-derived CDR1 and CDR2 are SGDLS and YYNGEE. Trimming took 3 bases from V and 1 from J, leaving 11 bases between them. The CDR3 extends over 15 amino acids. This CDR3 is CASSASGGSYNEQFF. The CDR3 coding sequence is TGTGCCAGCAGCGCTTCAGGGGGGTCCTACAATGAGCAGTTCTTC.

This clone showed up just once. The chain recombines TRBV6-1 with TRBJ2-7; 12 bases align to TRBD2. The CDR3 loop spans 14 amino acids. V dropped 6 bases and J dropped 2; count of bases not matched to a gene: 2. Germline V CDR1 and CDR2: MNHNS, SASEGT. The CDR3 reads CASSSSGRAYEQYF. DNA of the CDR3: TGTGCCAGCAGCTCTAGCGGGAGGGCCTACGAGCAGTACTTC.

For this clone: This sample includes further DNA sequences coding for the same CDR3. This chain uses TRBV7-9 with TRBJ1-2, with 8 bases aligning to TRBD1. V was clipped by 5 bases and J by 2 bases; unmatched bases: 4. Looked up from germline, CDR1 is SEHNR and CDR2 is FQNEAQ (reference sequence). The length of the CDR3 is 14 residues. The CDR3 DNA sequence: TGTGCCAGCAGCACAGGACAGGGAAACTATGGCTACACCTTC. Translation: CASSTGQGNYGYTF.

The chain is built from TRBV30 and TRBJ1-6; 7 nucleotides match TRBD1. In germline, CDR1 is GTSNPN, CDR2 SVGIG (reference sequence). The length of the CDR3 is 14 residues. Unmatched junction bases numbered 7, after V lost 0 bases and J lost 11 bases. This chain's CDR3 is CAWSVLPQGTPLHF. CDR3 bases: TGTGCCTGGAGTGTGCTCCCACAGGGGACACCCCTCCACTTT.

V usage is TRBV12-5 and J usage is TRBJ1-2; D remains ambiguous. CDR3 length equals 14 residues. Per the germline V gene, CDR1 is LGHNT and CDR2 is FRNRAP. V was pared by 2 bases and J by 3 bases, with 10 bases between. The CDR3 region has the DNA TGTGCTAGTGGTTTGACCAGTCTGGACTATGGCTACACCTTC. It yields the protein CASGLTSLDYGYTF.

The chain has TRBV28 and TRBJ1-2, with no clear D. The CDR3 contains 11 residues. The germline gives CDR1 MDHEN, CDR2 SYDVKM. V was pared by 3 bases and J by 7 bases, with 6 bases between. CDR3 bases: TGTGCCAGCAGTTTTGAGGGTGGCTACACCTTC. Protein product: CASSFEGGYTF.

This chain connects TRBV9 to TRBJ2-1; 7 nucleotides agree with TRBD2. The ends lost 0 bases at V and 6 bases at J; junction bases unmatched: 6. The CDR3 is 15 amino acids. Germline V CDR1 and CDR2: SGDLS, YYNGEE. The CDR3 DNA reads as TGTGCCAGCAGCGTAGTGGCGGGAGCCCCCAATGAGCAGTTCTTC. Its translation is CASSVVAGAPNEQFF.

This sequence joins TRBV7-3 and TRBJ2-5; D possibly corresponds to TRBD2 (6 bases). The germline V and J ends were trimmed by 3 bases and 3 bases, with 8 bases remaining between them. Germline V lookup: CDR1 SGHTA, CDR2 FQGTGA. The CDR3 is 13 residues long. The CDR3 loop is CASSFGRKETQYF. CDR3 sequence (DNA): TGTGCCAGCAGCTTCGGGAGAAAAGAGACCCAGTACTTC.